The entry that follows covers one TCR beta chain sequence. This clone registers as medium-sized (0.01 to 0.1%) within its sample. No cognate antigen has been identified for it. Base-call qualities are not available, and no considerably larger clone is one nucleotide away. Related bone marrow donors provided peripheral blood samples on the day of marrow donation. Peripheral blood and bone marrow mononuclear cells were isolated by Ficoll-Hypaque density centrifugation and were cryopreserved. The CDR3 starts with the cysteine, ends with the phenylalanine, and has 14 residues. Of all the DNA, just the CDR3 is kept, 42 bases in frame from base 1. V and J are truncated by 5 bases and 0 bases respectively, leaving an intervening sequence of 8 bases. Taken from the germline V gene, the CDR1 and CDR2 loops are SGHRS and YFSETQ. Genomic DNA was the input for TRB sequencing, which was run either with the immunoSEQ assay at survey resolution or with the hsTCRB kit. Per the original workflow: The immunoSEQ software was used for initial read processing, and the LymphoSeq R package was used for repertoire analyses. Clonality was computed as 1 minus normalized Shannon entropy, and a Gini coefficient was also calculated for each TRB dataset. To infer phenotypes in unsorted samples, TRB sequences from sorted subsets of the recipient or donor were mapped onto the unsorted samples of the same recipient. The table was pulled from immuneACCESS by TCRdb, which kept in-frame rearrangements only. Such tables lose some clones; where checked, under half of the loss comes from unresolved V genes, and the rest has no known cause. D and trimming come from the DNA, and the V and J calls and clone size come from that table. The sample table records just over 65,000 clones; about 94% of these occur just once. About 3% of the sample rests with the top ten.

The source of the sample is a study of T cells after posttransplantation cyclophosphamide (dated by TCRdb to about 2016). Context from the whole study: Using TRB sequencing, the study followed how the T cell repertoire reconstituted after myeloablative bone marrow transplantation in which posttransplantation cyclophosphamide served as GVHD prophylaxis. Samples from 35 to 45 PTCy-treated patients, along with samples from 15 to 20 of their related bone marrow donors, underwent antigen receptor sequencing. Blood from all 35 or so PTCy patients with 1-year posttransplant specimens was subjected to TRB sequencing. TRB sequencing was also done on up to roughly 3 additional blood samples from 2 to 5.2 years after transplant in 3 patients, and on pretransplant blood from 4 patients. TRA and TRB clonality were tightly correlated in roughly ten samples, so subsequent TCR analyses focused on TRB only. Public TRB sequences were checked against a database of over 3,000 sequences associated with responses to pathogens, tumor antigens, self-antigens and alloantigens.

What the work shows at the level of the full study, not this receptor alone: The TRB repertoires of T cells infiltrating skin or GI tract showed only limited overlap with the TRB repertoires of T cells in blood. Donor-recipient similarity was low at 1-2 months but rose over the first year, and later blood repertoires were often dominated by donor CD8+ memory clones. Across approximately 45 patients, TRB clonality was highly associated with recipient CMV seropositivity and CMV reactivation, and diversity in PTCy patients was similar to diversity in CNI/methotrexate controls.

The sequenced sample was PBMCs. Rearrangement joined TRBV5-1 to TRBJ2-2; no D gene can be assigned with confidence. The clonotype was recovered from a woman younger than 45 in good health and a related stem cell transplant donor. The CDR3 region reads CASREGTNTGELFF. The bases are TGCGCCAGCAGAGAAGGGACGAACACCGGGGAGCTGTTTTTT.